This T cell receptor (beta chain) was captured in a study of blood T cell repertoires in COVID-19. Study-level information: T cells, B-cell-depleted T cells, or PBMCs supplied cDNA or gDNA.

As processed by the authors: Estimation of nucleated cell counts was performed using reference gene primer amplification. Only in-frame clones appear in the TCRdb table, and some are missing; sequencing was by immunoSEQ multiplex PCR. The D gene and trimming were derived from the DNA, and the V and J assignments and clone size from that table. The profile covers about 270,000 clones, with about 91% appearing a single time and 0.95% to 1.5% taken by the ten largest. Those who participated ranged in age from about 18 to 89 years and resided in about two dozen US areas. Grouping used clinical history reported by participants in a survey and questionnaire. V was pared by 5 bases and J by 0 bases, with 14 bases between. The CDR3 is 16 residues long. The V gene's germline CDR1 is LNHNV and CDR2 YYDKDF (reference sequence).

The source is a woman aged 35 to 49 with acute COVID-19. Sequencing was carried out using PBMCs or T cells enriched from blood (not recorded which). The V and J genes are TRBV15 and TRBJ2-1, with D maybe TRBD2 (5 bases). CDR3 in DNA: TGTGCCACCAGCGGACGGCATGGAGGCTCCTACAATGAGCAGTTCTTC. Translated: CATSGRHGGSYNEQFF.